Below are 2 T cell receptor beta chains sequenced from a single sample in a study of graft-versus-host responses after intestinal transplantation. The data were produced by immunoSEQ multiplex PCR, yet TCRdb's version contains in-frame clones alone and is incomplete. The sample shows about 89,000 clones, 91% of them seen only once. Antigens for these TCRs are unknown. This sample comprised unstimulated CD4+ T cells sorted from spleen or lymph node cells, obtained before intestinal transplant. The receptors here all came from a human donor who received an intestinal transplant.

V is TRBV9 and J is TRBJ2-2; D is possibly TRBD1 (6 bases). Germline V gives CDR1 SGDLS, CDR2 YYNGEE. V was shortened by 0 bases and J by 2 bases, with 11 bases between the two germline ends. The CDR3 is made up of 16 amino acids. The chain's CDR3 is CASSVAWGLNTGELFF. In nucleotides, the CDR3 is TGTGCCAGCAGCGTAGCTTGGGGGCTTAACACCGGGGAGCTGTTTTTT. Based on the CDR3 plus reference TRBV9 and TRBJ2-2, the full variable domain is DSGVTQTPKHLITATGQRVTLRCSPRSGDLSVYWYQQSLDQGLQFLIQYYNGEERAKGNILERFSAQQFPDLHSELNLSSLELGDSALYFCASSVAWGLNTGELFFGEGSRLTVL.

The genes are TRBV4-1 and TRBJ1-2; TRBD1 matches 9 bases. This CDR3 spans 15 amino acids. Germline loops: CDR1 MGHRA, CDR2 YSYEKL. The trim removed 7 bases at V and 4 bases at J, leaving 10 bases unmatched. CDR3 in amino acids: CASNTPGQGLYGYTF. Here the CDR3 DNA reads TGCGCCAGCAATACCCCGGGACAGGGTCTCTATGGCTACACCTTC.